This T cell receptor beta chain was profiled in a study of blood T cell repertoires in COVID-19 (dated by TCRdb to 2020 to 2022). Looking at the study overall: Samples from collaborators originated in the United States, Italy and Spain and spanned both the acute and convalescent phases of COVID-19. The samples were drawn from two sources: the first 160 participants of the ongoing ImmuneRACE study, and 1,000 to 1,500 subjects contributed by 6 global collaborators. A freely available public database, intended as a resource for researchers studying the immune response to SARS-CoV-2, is where the repertoires were released. The material from the prospective study consisted of cDNA or gDNA derived from T cells, B-cell-depleted T cells, or PBMCs. Where available, HLA class I and class II types were taken from metadata supplied by the sample provider and were not determined by assay-based typing. Nearly every sample came with metadata listing a de-identified subject ID, COVID-19 status, age in years and sex. Subjects who had been exposed to COVID-19, were actively infected with it, or had recovered from it provided the deeply sampled blood TCRbeta repertoires that made up the dataset.

Findings and caveats that apply to the study as a whole: Clinical and demographic metadata were provided uncurated, with the amount varying by source and participant.

Collaborating institutions collected whole blood in K2EDTA tubes following their own protocols. For TCRbeta analysis, collaborator samples were shipped as frozen whole blood, as isolated PBMCs, or as DNA extracted from either sample type. The immunoSEQ Assay, a bias-controlled multiplex PCR, was used to amplify TCRbeta CDR3 regions from genomic DNA. Turning to the authors' computational methods: The number of nucleated cells in each sample was estimated from the amplification of reference gene primers within the assay. To quantify the absolute abundance of each unique TCRbeta CDR3 rearrangement, sequence reads were collapsed and filtered. For each sample, productive Simpson clonality was calculated as the square root of Simpson's diversity index over productive rearrangements. TCRdb mirrors the immuneACCESS table, restricted to in-frame sequences. Some clones are absent from its copies; in checked studies, under half trace to an unresolved V gene, and the reason for the others is unknown. V and J calls and clone size are those listed in that table; D and trimming were worked out from the DNA. This sample holds 250,000 to 300,000 clones; about nine tenths were observed only once. Clones ranked in the top ten supply roughly 2.3% of the sample.

Comments on this clone: The target of this receptor is not known. Base qualities are missing; no much larger clone stands one base away.

Sequencing was performed on peripheral blood. This receptor was taken from a man between 45 and 60 years old with acute or convalescent COVID-19.

For the CDR3, the sequence is CASSLEGGQYF. The DNA reads TGTGCCAGCAGCCTTGAGGGTGGGCAGTACTTC. This chain joins TRBV11-2 to TRBJ2-7; tentative D gene TRBD2, with 5 bases matching. V drops 5 bases and J drops 9 bases, leaving 11 bases in between. The germline V gene sets CDR1 to SGHAT and CDR2 to FQNNGV. Spanning cysteine to phenylalanine, the CDR3 consists of 11 amino acids. The only DNA kept is the CDR3, 33 bases in frame from the first base. Reference TRBV11-2 and TRBJ2-7 proteins supply the regions before and after the CDR3; the full variable domain is: EAGVAQSPRYKIIEKRQSVAFWCNPISGHATLYWYQQILGQGPKLLIQFQNNGVVDDSQLPKDRFSAERLKGVDSTLKIQPAKLEDSAVYLCASSLEGGQYFGPGTRLTVT.